This TCR beta chain was profiled in a study of T cells expressing NK-cell markers. The CDR3 runs to 14 residues. The germline gives CDR1 ENHRY, CDR2 SYGVKD. Production of TCR beta cDNA relied on 5'RACE template switching with UMIs. With the 5' RACE reads reprocessed, TCRdb shows one record per CDR3 protein and no DNA. The table lists 550,000 or so distinct CDR3 sequences. The sequenced sample was blood T cells: a sorted CD56 or NKG2C T cell subset, CD4+ or CD8+ T cells, or bulk PBMC T cells (not recorded which). The V call is TRBV10-3, the J call TRBJ1-2. This clonotype was sampled from a man younger than 35 in good health. The CDR3 loop is CAISDHRTTYGYTF.